One and the same sample provided the 31 T cell receptor beta chains below, sequenced in a study of cytomegalovirus exposure and HLA in healthy donors. This PCR relied on a set of 60 Vbeta primers and 13 Jbeta primers. TCRdb's copy holds only in-frame clones and misses some; the assay was immunoSEQ multiplex PCR. In total, the table holds roughly 76,000 clones. Sequences were obtained from PBMCs. Source of these receptors: a female donor in good health and CMV-seropositive.

The chain employs TRBV5-1 and TRBJ2-1, with 10 bases lining up with TRBD1. The trim removed 0 bases at V and 7 bases at J, leaving 7 bases unmatched. Germline V gene sequence: CDR1 SGHRS, CDR2 YFSETQ. CDR3 length: 16 amino acids. CDR3 sequence: CASSLASGTGVNEQFF. The CDR3 DNA sequence: TGCGCCAGCAGCTTGGCCAGCGGGACAGGGGTGAATGAGCAGTTCTTC.

This chain's CDR3 is CASRLALGRASGRRETQYF. The CDR3 DNA reads TGTGCAAGTCGCTTAGCACTCGGCCGGGCTAGCGGGAGAAGAGAGACCCAGTACTTC. This chain joins TRBV12-2 and TRBJ2-5; no check of the table's D call, TRBD2, against the DNA was made. TRBV12-2 is tagged as a pseudogene. This CDR3 is built from 19 residues.

The chain couples TRBV6-4 to TRBJ1-1; a possible D gene is TRBD1 (6 bases). V lost 5 bases and J lost 6, with 13 bases in between. The CDR3 runs 13 residues. Looked up from germline, CDR1 is MRHNA and CDR2 is SNTAGT. The CDR3 nucleotides are TGTGCCAGCAGTCATGGGGGGGCGGCTGAAGCTTTCTTT. This gives the protein CASSHGGAAEAFF.

The V call is TRBV27, the J call TRBJ2-1, with 7 positions matching TRBD2. Germline V CDR1 and CDR2: MNHEY, SMNVEV (reference sequence). This CDR3 contains 12 residues. V was clipped by 6 bases and J by 9 bases; unmatched bases: 5. CDR3 sequence (DNA): TGTGCCAGCAGGGGGTGGGGGGGTGAGCAGTTCTTC. It encodes CASRGWGGEQFF.

As regards this clone: In the same sample, other DNA sequences code for this CDR3. V is TRBV4-2 and J is TRBJ2-7; 7 nucleotides align to TRBD1. This CDR3 is 16 amino acids long. Germline V gene lookup returns CDR1 LGHNA and CDR2 YNFKEQ. V gave up 0 bases and J gave up 5 bases; unmatched junction bases: 10. The CDR3: CASSQDQAGGKDEQYF. Written as DNA, the CDR3 is TGTGCCAGCAGCCAAGATCAGGCAGGGGGTAAGGACGAGCAGTACTTC.

This rearrangement joins TRBV10-3 to TRBJ1-4; 7 positions agree with TRBD1. V trimming: 6 bases; J trimming: 3 bases; junction bases outside the gene matches: 7. There are 15 residues in the CDR3. Germline V gene data show CDR1 as ENHRY and CDR2 as SYGVKD. The CDR3 here is CAIRPTGSANEKLFF. The CDR3 nucleotides are TGTGCCATCAGGCCGACAGGGTCGGCTAATGAAAAACTGTTTTTT.

This chain uses TRBV9 with TRBJ2-2; 9 bases line up with TRBD1. This CDR3 is 19 amino acids long. Looked up from germline, CDR1 is SGDLS and CDR2 is YYNGEE. V was clipped by 2 bases and J by 1 base; unmatched bases: 12. CDR3 bases: TGTGCCAGCAGCGTCCACTACAGACCGGGACAGGGGAACACCGGGGAGCTGTTTTTT. Protein product: CASSVHYRPGQGNTGELFF.

The rearrangement links TRBV29-1 to TRBJ2-7; 10 positions match TRBD1. Germline V gene lookup returns CDR1 SQVTM and CDR2 ANQGSEA. The CDR3 has 15 amino acids. V was pared by 1 base and J by 3 bases, with 6 bases of the junction left unmatched. The CDR3: CSVEGGTGAVYEQYF. CDR3 bases: TGCAGCGTTGAAGGAGGGACAGGGGCTGTCTACGAGCAGTACTTC.

This rearrangement joins TRBV5-8 to TRBJ1-2; no definite D call. With 0 bases removed from V and 0 bases from J, the gap between germline ends came to 6 bases. The CDR3 extends over 14 amino acids. In germline, CDR1 is SGHTS, CDR2 YDEGEE. CDR3 DNA sequence: TGTGCCAGCAGCTTGGGTAGCTCTAACTATGGCTACACCTTC. Translating it yields CASSLGSSNYGYTF.

The chain joins TRBV7-9 to TRBJ1-6; no reliable D call. This CDR3 is 14 amino acids long. Between the trimmed V and J ends, which lost 3 bases and 9 bases, there was a span of 12 bases. The germline CDR1 and CDR2 sequences are SEHNR and FQNEAQ (reference sequence). The CDR3 nucleotides are TGTGCCAGCAGCTTTTTTCAGGAACCTTCACCCCTCCACTTT. Amino acids: CASSFFQEPSPLHF.

This sequence joins TRBV5-1 and TRBJ2-7; 7 nucleotides match TRBD1. The CDR3 is 13 residues long. Germline lookup yields CDR1 SGHRS and CDR2 YFSETQ. The V segment lost 3 bases and the J segment 4 bases; nucleotides outside the gene matches: 4. The CDR3 loop is CASSYGQAYEQYF. CDR3 DNA: TGCGCCAGCAGCTACGGACAGGCTTACGAGCAGTACTTC.

V is TRBV10-3 and J is TRBJ2-2; D perhaps matches TRBD1 (5 bases). CDR3 length: 14 amino acids. V gave up 5 bases and J gave up 2 bases, with 9 bases separating them. Germline lookup yields CDR1 ENHRY and CDR2 SYGVKD. As DNA, the CDR3 is TGTGCCATCAGTCCCAGGGCCAACACCGGGGAGCTGTTTTTT. Translating it yields CAISPRANTGELFF.

The genes are TRBV5-1 and TRBJ2-7, with 8 positions matching TRBD1. This CDR3 region has 14 residues. The V gene end was trimmed by 4 bases and the J gene end by 3 bases; junction bases not matched to a gene: 6. CDR1 and CDR2 from the germline V gene are SGHRS and YFSETQ. The CDR3 nucleotides are TGCGCCAGCAGCCCGGGACAGGCGTACTACGAGCAGTACTTC. It translates to CASSPGQAYYEQYF.

The V and J genes are TRBV2 and TRBJ2-2; D gene ambiguous. This CDR3 has 14 residues. CDR1 and CDR2 (germline): SNHLY, FYNNEI. Deletions cut 3 bases from V and 1 base from J, with 6 bases between. The CDR3 DNA reads as TGTGCCAGCAGTGATGTTATGAACACCGGGGAGCTGTTTTTT. Protein product: CASSDVMNTGELFF.

The V call is TRBV4-1, the J call TRBJ2-7; no firm D call. CDR1 is MGHRA and CDR2 is YSYEKL in the germline V gene. The CDR3 consists of 15 residues. V dropped 2 bases and J dropped 3 bases, with 14 bases sitting between them. CDR3: CASSQSDDISYEQYF. The DNA for the CDR3 is TGCGCCAGCAGCCAATCCGATGACATAAGCTACGAGCAGTACTTC.

CDR3 in amino acids: CASSYSVTAGNTIYF. The CDR3 nucleotides read TGTGCCAGCAGTTACTCAGTGACAGCTGGAAACACCATATATTTT. The rearrangement joins TRBV6-5 to TRBJ1-3, with D maybe TRBD1 (5 bases). Trimming removed 0 bases at V and 2 bases at J, with 8 bases between. The CDR3 length is 15 residues. Germline loops: CDR1 MNHEY, CDR2 SVGAGI.

The gene calls are TRBV6-4 and TRBJ1-4; unclear D gene. V lost 0 bases, J lost 0 bases, and 8 bases lay in between. The CDR3 has 16 amino acids. Germline CDR1 MRHNA, CDR2 SNTAGT. The CDR3 DNA sequence: TGTGCCAGCAGTGACTCGGGTACAGCAACTAATGAAAAACTGTTTTTT. This translates into CASSDSGTATNEKLFF.

The chain uses TRBV18 and TRBJ2-2; 11 positions agree with TRBD2. The germline CDR1 and CDR2 sequences are KGHSH and LQKENI. The CDR3 covers 19 residues. The J segment lost 4 bases and the V segment lost 4 bases, leaving 14 bases of the junction unmatched. The CDR3: CASSLTTASGGPATGELFF. The DNA for the CDR3 is TGTGCCAGCTCACTAACAACCGCTAGCGGGGGGCCGGCCACCGGGGAGCTGTTTTTT. Complete variable domain (other parts from reference TRBV18 and TRBJ2-2): NAGVMQNPRHLVRRRGQEARLRCSPMKGHSHVYWYRQLPEEGLKFMVYLQKENIIDESGMPKERFSAEFPKEGPSILRIQQVVRGDSAAYFCASSLTTASGGPATGELFFGEGSRLTVL.

V is TRBV29-1 and J is TRBJ1-1; a weak D match, TRBD1 (6 bases). This CDR3 contains 13 residues. Germline V gene data show CDR1 as SQVTM and CDR2 as ANQGSEA. V gave up 6 bases and J gave up 1 base, with 12 bases separating them. The CDR3 is CSVLTQGNTEAFF. The CDR3 DNA reads TGCAGCGTCCTCACACAGGGGAACACTGAAGCTTTCTTT.

CDR3 DNA sequence: TGTGCCAGCAGCGGGGACAGCTCCTACGAGCAGTACTTC. It encodes CASSGDSSYEQYF. The rearrangement joins TRBV5-6 to TRBJ2-7; 7 bases match TRBD1. The germline CDR1 and CDR2 sequences are SGHDT and YYEEEE. The CDR3 loop spans 13 amino acids. V gave up 4 bases and J gave up 0 bases; unmatched junction bases: 1.

The chain is built from TRBV18 and TRBJ1-2; 9 positions agree with TRBD1. CDR3 length equals 16 residues. Trimming at V came to 2 bases and at J to 8 bases, leaving 12 bases not matched to a gene. Germline V gives CDR1 KGHSH, CDR2 LQKENI. In DNA form, the CDR3 reads TGTGCCAGCTCACCAGGGACAGGGCCTAGCGATGGAGGCTACACCTTC. Its protein product is CASSPGTGPSDGGYTF. Full variable domain (outside the CDR3, taken from reference TRBV18 and TRBJ1-2): NAGVMQNPRHLVRRRGQEARLRCSPMKGHSHVYWYRQLPEEGLKFMVYLQKENIIDESGMPKERFSAEFPKEGPSILRIQQVVRGDSAAYFCASSPGTGPSDGGYTFGSGTRLTVV.

The chain links TRBV19 to TRBJ2-7; TRBD1 matches 10 bases. CDR3 length: 15 amino acids. The V gene end was trimmed by 3 bases and the J gene end by 3 bases; junction bases not matched to a gene: 5. Per the germline V gene, CDR1 is LNHDA and CDR2 is SQIVND (reference sequence). CDR3 loop: CASSMGGQGIYEQYF. For the CDR3, the DNA is TGTGCCAGTAGTATGGGGGGACAGGGGATCTACGAGCAGTACTTC. Variable domain in full (rest from reference TRBV19 and TRBJ2-7): DGGITQSPKYLFRKEGQNVTLSCEQNLNHDAMYWYRQDPGQGLRLIYYSQIVNDFQKGDIAEGYSVSREKKESFPLTVTSAQKNPTAFYLCASSMGGQGIYEQYFGPGTRLTVT.

This chain uses TRBV6-1 with TRBJ1-2; 10 positions agree with TRBD1. This CDR3 has 16 amino acids. Germline trimming cut 4 bases from V and 4 bases from J; bases unmatched to any gene: 9. Germline values: CDR1 MNHNS, CDR2 SASEGT. CDR3 sequence reads: CASSGAGTGDTYGYTF. For the CDR3, the DNA is TGTGCCAGCAGTGGGGCAGGGACAGGGGATACCTATGGCTACACCTTC.

A word on this clone: The same CDR3 also results from other DNA sequences found in this sample. V and J are TRBV4-3 and TRBJ1-1; tentatively, D is TRBD1 (5 bases). This CDR3 region has 16 residues. Germline V lookup: CDR1 LGHNA, CDR2 YSLEER. V was cut by 2 bases and J by 1 base, with 14 bases left in between. The DNA for the CDR3 is TGCGCCAGCAGCCAATCTAAAGGGGTAAAGAACACTGAAGCTTTCTTT. Its translation is CASSQSKGVKNTEAFF.

The chain employs TRBV6-1 and TRBJ2-2, with TRBD1 identical over 10 bases. Trimming cost V 7 bases and J 6 bases; bases outside gene matches: 8. Germline V gene lookup returns CDR1 MNHNS and CDR2 SASEGT. The CDR3 is made up of 15 amino acids. The CDR3: CASKSGTGDSGELFF. CDR3 DNA sequence: TGTGCCAGCAAGTCCGGGACAGGGGATTCCGGGGAGCTGTTTTTT.

This chain connects TRBV20-1 to TRBJ1-2; tentative D call: TRBD1 (5 bases). Per germline, CDR1 DFQATT and CDR2 SNEGSKA (reference sequence). The CDR3 sequence is 11 residues long. The V and J ends lost 4 bases and 4 bases respectively, with 7 bases between them. For the CDR3, the DNA is TGCAGTGCTACCGACAGCTATGGCTACACCTTC. Protein: CSATDSYGYTF.

The chain links TRBV28 to TRBJ2-7, with D possibly being TRBD1 (6 bases). V was shortened by 5 bases and J by 6 bases, with 17 bases between the two germline ends. The CDR3 length is 14 residues. The V gene's germline CDR1 is MDHEN and CDR2 SYDVKM. CDR3 DNA sequence: TGTGCCAGCAGTAAATCCGGGACATTGCGCGAGCAGTACTTC. This encodes CASSKSGTLREQYF.

Measured by frequency, this clone is medium-sized. The chain uses TRBV4-3 and TRBJ1-3; 7 bases align to TRBD1. The trim removed 0 bases at V and 2 bases at J, leaving 4 bases unmatched. This CDR3 region has 16 residues. CDR1 is LGHNA, CDR2 YSLEER, per germline. CDR3 DNA sequence: TGCGCCAGCAGCCAAGATGGGCAGGGGGCTGGAAACACCATATATTTT. Protein: CASSQDGQGAGNTIYF.

The chain combines TRBV18 with TRBJ2-7; 10 bases are shared with TRBD1. Germline V gene sequence: CDR1 KGHSH, CDR2 LQKENI. V trimming: 2 bases; J trimming: 2 bases; junction bases outside the gene matches: 9. The CDR3 spans 17 residues. CDR3 in DNA: TGTGCCAGCTCACCAGCGGACAGGGGGGGAACCGCCTACGAGCAGTACTTC. Its protein is CASSPADRGGTAYEQYF.

The chain recombines TRBV30 with TRBJ1-4; tentative D call: TRBD1 (6 bases). There are 13 residues in the CDR3. Germline V CDR1 and CDR2: GTSNPN, SVGIG (reference sequence). V was pared by 3 bases and J by 7 bases, with 12 bases between. The CDR3 DNA is TGTGCCTGGAGCCGGACAGAATTTGAAAAACTGTTTTTT. Amino acid sequence: CAWSRTEFEKLFF.

The chain employs TRBV11-2 and TRBJ1-2, with TRBD1 identical over 8 bases. Germline V CDR1 and CDR2: SGHAT, FQNNGV. The CDR3 sequence is 16 residues long. Trimming cost V 3 bases and J 3 bases; bases outside gene matches: 9. In DNA, the CDR3 is TGTGCCAGCAGCTTGGGAACAGGGGGAGGGCACTATGGCTACACCTTC. Translating gives CASSLGTGGGHYGYTF.